This T cell receptor (beta chain) came from a study of OX40 agonist ivuxolimab in advanced cancers. TCRdb's table, derived via immunoSEQ multiplex PCR, lists solely in-frame clones and lacks some. The table lists 65,000 to 85,000 clones, 92% of them singletons. The V end lost 4 bases, the J end lost 0 bases, and 11 bases lay between the germline ends. Germline CDR1 reads SNHLY; CDR2 reads FYNNEI. This CDR3 spans 15 amino acids. Sequences were derived from CD4+ or CD8+ T cells sorted from blood, sampled in a trial of the OX40 agonist ivuxolimab. The V and J genes are TRBV2 and TRBJ2-3; D is perhaps TRBD2 (5 bases). This TCR was recovered from an adult with an advanced solid tumor such as melanoma, head and neck, liver or kidney cancer. As DNA, the CDR3 is TGTGCCAGCAGTGTCCGGCGGGTGAGCACAGATACGCAGTATTTT. This sequence encodes CASSVRRVSTDTQYF.